These 2 T cell receptor beta chains originate from one sample sequenced in a study of graft-versus-host responses after intestinal transplantation (dated by TCRdb to the early 2020s). The antigens for these receptors are not known. According to the study, the label for this sample's time point signals: cells obtained before transplantation from donor or recipient. The library was generated by the immunoSEQ multiplex PCR assay. The clones in this table, taken by TCRdb from immuneACCESS, are in-frame only. Not every clone is retained; where verified, under half of the shortfall comes from an unresolved V gene, and the cause of the rest is unknown. The sample profile shows about 120,000 clones; 90% to 95% of them were found once. The leading ten clones occupy around 0.12% of the sample. The sample here was unstimulated CD4+ T cells sorted from spleen or lymph node cells, taken before intestinal transplant. The source of these receptors is a human donor who received an intestinal transplant.

The chain couples TRBV6-1 to TRBJ1-1, with 10 nucleotides matching TRBD1. Germline V gene data show CDR1 as MNHNS and CDR2 as SASEGT. The CDR3 runs to 16 residues. Trimming took 0 bases from V and 3 from J; bases not matched to a gene: 4. CDR3 protein: CASSEALGTGDTEAFF. The CDR3 nucleotides read TGTGCCAGCAGTGAAGCGCTGGGGACAGGGGACACTGAAGCTTTCTTT.

The chain combines TRBV5-8 with TRBJ2-5; TRBD1 might be the D (6 bases). Trimming shortened V by 4 bases and J by 3 bases, and 22 bases separated the two germline ends. Germline V lookup: CDR1 SGHTS, CDR2 YDEGEE. This CDR3 spans 17 amino acids. The CDR3 DNA reads as TGTGCCAGCAGCCCCTCCGGTGAGGGGGTGATTGAAGAGACCCAGTACTTC. It encodes CASSPSGEGVIEETQYF.